Following are 24 T cell receptor beta chains from one sample sequenced in a study of T cell responses to AZD1222 COVID-19 vaccine. The method was immunoSEQ multiplex PCR; TCRdb's version includes in-frame clones alone and lacks a portion of them. The table shows some 63,000 clones, with 70% to 85% occurring only once. The specimen was peripheral blood, collected on day 0 of AZD1222 vaccination. These receptors came from an adult in good health.

The rearrangement joins TRBV6-5 to TRBJ1-2; no definite D call. V was clipped by 4 bases and J by 6 bases, with 15 bases between them. Looked up from germline, CDR1 is MNHEY and CDR2 is SVGAGI. This CDR3 has 14 residues. The DNA for the CDR3 is TGTGCCAGCAGTTCGACGGCACCGAGGGATGGCTACACCTTC. Translating gives CASSSTAPRDGYTF.

The chain links TRBV27 to TRBJ1-1; D call uncertain. The length of the CDR3 is 14 residues. Trimming shortened V by 7 bases and J by 0 bases, and 12 bases separated the two germline ends. Germline V gives CDR1 MNHEY, CDR2 SMNVEV (reference sequence). The CDR3 DNA follows: TGTGCCAGCACCTCCCAGACCATGAACACTGAAGCTTTCTTT. Protein: CASTSQTMNTEAFF.

The chain recombines TRBV4-3 with TRBJ1-2, with D maybe TRBD1 (6 bases). The CDR3 sequence is 17 residues long. CDR1 and CDR2 from the germline V gene are LGHNA and YSLEER. Trimming removed 0 bases at V and 4 bases at J, with 18 bases between. The CDR3 DNA reads as TGCGCCAGCAGCCAAGAGGTACCCTCGGGACAAATCTATGGCTACACCTTC. Residues: CASSQEVPSGQIYGYTF.

CDR3 in DNA: TGTGCCAGCAGACCCTCCGGGACTCCCTACGAGCAGTACTTC. Translation: CASRPSGTPYEQYF. The J gene is TRBJ2-7, the V gene TRBV28, with a possible D match to TRBD2 (6 bases). Trimming removed 6 bases at V and 2 bases at J, with 14 bases between. Looked up from germline, CDR1 is MDHEN and CDR2 is SYDVKM. CDR3 length equals 14 residues.

The J gene is TRBJ2-7, the V gene TRBV11-2; 7 positions agree with TRBD2. V lost 4 bases to trimming and J lost 7 bases; unmatched junction nucleotides: 7. The length of the CDR3 is 13 residues. The germline V gene encodes CDR1 SGHAT and CDR2 FQNNGV. The CDR3 loop is CASSWERGMEQYF. In DNA, the CDR3 is TGTGCCAGCAGCTGGGAGCGGGGCATGGAGCAGTACTTC.

DNA of the CDR3: TGTGCCAGCACTCCCCTTGGGTATGGCTACACCTTC. Translated, it gives CASTPLGYGYTF. This rearrangement joins TRBV12-3 or TRBV12-4 to TRBJ1-2; no clear D gene. The V gene lost 7 bases and the J gene lost 5 bases, with 11 bases spanning the gap. The length of the CDR3 is 12 residues.

This chain uses TRBV27 with TRBJ1-1; no firm D call. Trimming cost V 3 bases and J 1 base, with 9 bases left between them. This CDR3 has 14 amino acids. From germline, CDR1 is MNHEY and CDR2 SMNVEV (reference sequence). CDR3 residues: CASSFGQPNTEAFF. The CDR3 bases are TGTGCCAGCAGTTTCGGGCAGCCGAACACTGAAGCTTTCTTT.

The chain joins TRBV7-2 to TRBJ1-5; D unclear. Germline lookup yields CDR1 SGHTA and CDR2 FQGNSA. CDR3 length: 13 residues. Trimming took 1 base from V and 7 from J, leaving 8 bases between them. In DNA, the CDR3 is TGTGCCAGCAGCTTAGATGCCCAGCAGCCCCAGCATTTT. Translated: CASSLDAQQPQHF.

This clone is large within its sample. The chain recombines TRBV28 with TRBJ2-3, with TRBD2 matching over 12 bases. Trimming at V came to 7 bases and at J to 4 bases, leaving 21 bases not matched to a gene. From germline, CDR1 is MDHEN and CDR2 SYDVKM. The CDR3 spans 20 residues. The CDR3 bases are TGTGCCAGCAACCTTCCGACTAGCGGGAGTTCATGGCATTCCCCAGATACGCAGTATTTT. This gives the protein CASNLPTSGSSWHSPDTQYF.

V usage is TRBV19 and J usage is TRBJ1-6; D call uncertain. Trimming removed 0 bases at V and 7 bases at J, with 16 bases between. The CDR3 spans 17 residues. The V gene's germline CDR1 is LNHDA and CDR2 SQIVND (reference sequence). Written as DNA, the CDR3 is TGTGCCAGTAGTATAGATCGGTCCTTCGGTGGGAATTCACCCCTCCACTTT. Residues: CASSIDRSFGGNSPLHF.

This clone was seen more than once but under ten times. The V and J genes are TRBV18 and TRBJ1-4; unclear D gene. V was cut by 4 bases and J by 5 bases, with 11 bases left in between. CDR3 size: 14 residues. CDR1 and CDR2 (germline): KGHSH, LQKENI. The CDR3 DNA reads as TGTGCCAGCTCACTATCGACCGAGAATGAAAAACTGTTTTTT. Amino acid sequence: CASSLSTENEKLFF.

The V and J genes are TRBV2 and TRBJ2-3, with TRBD1 matching over 9 bases. The germline gives CDR1 SNHLY, CDR2 FYNNEI. J was trimmed by 1 base and V by 8 bases; bases with no gene match: 4. This CDR3 is 14 amino acids long. This CDR3 is CASGTGMRTDTQYF. For the CDR3, the DNA is TGTGCCAGCGGGACAGGGATGCGCACAGATACGCAGTATTTT.

In its sample, this clone was seen once. This chain links TRBV6-1 with TRBJ1-4, with unresolved D. CDR3 length equals 13 residues. Trimming took 3 bases from V and 3 from J, leaving 5 bases between them. Germline-derived CDR1 and CDR2 are MNHNS and SASEGT. CDR3 sequence (DNA): TGTGCCAGCAGTGATTTGGCTAATGAAAAACTGTTTTTT. It yields the protein CASSDLANEKLFF.

The rearrangement joins TRBV10-2 to TRBJ2-7; D is uncertain. The CDR3 is made up of 13 amino acids. V lost 0 bases and J 2 bases, leaving 5 bases between the germline ends. Per the germline V gene, CDR1 is WSHSY and CDR2 is SAAADI. CDR3 sequence (DNA): TGCGCCAGCAGTGAGTCTGGCACCTACGAGCAGTACGTC. Its translation: CASSESGTYEQYV.

The chain joins TRBV10-3 to TRBJ1-2; D is unclear. This CDR3 has 13 residues. The ends were cut back, 4 bases at V and 5 bases at J, with 11 bases in the middle. Germline V gene data show CDR1 as ENHRY and CDR2 as SYGVKD. CDR3 residues: CAISAGFGYGYTF. The DNA for the CDR3 is TGTGCCATCAGTGCGGGGTTCGGGTATGGCTACACCTTC.

J is TRBJ2-7 and V is TRBV9; TRBD1 agrees at 7 bases. This CDR3 contains 18 residues. The germline V gene has CDR1 SGDLS and CDR2 YYNGEE. V shed 4 bases and J 9 bases; nucleotides not matched to a gene: 25. The CDR3 coding sequence is TGTGCCAGCAGCCCAGAGGCAGGCATTATGGACAGGCATGCAGGGCAGTACTTC. Its protein is CASSPEAGIMDRHAGQYF.

The J gene is TRBJ1-2, the V gene TRBV11-2; TRBD1 matches at 7 bases. The CDR3 loop spans 14 amino acids. V lost 3 bases and J lost 8; bases outside the gene matches: 9. In germline, CDR1 is SGHAT, CDR2 FQNNGV. The CDR3, as DNA: TGTGCCAGCAGCTTCAACAGGGGAACGGAAGGCTACACCTTC. Translating it yields CASSFNRGTEGYTF. The entire variable domain, with the rest obtained from reference TRBV11-2 and TRBJ1-2, is as follows: EAGVAQSPRYKIIEKRQSVAFWCNPISGHATLYWYQQILGQGPKLLIQFQNNGVVDDSQLPKDRFSAERLKGVDSTLKIQPAKLEDSAVYLCASSFNRGTEGYTFGSGTRLTVV.

The CDR3 bases are TGCAGCGTTGCTACGTCGGGGAGCACTGAAGCTTTCTTT. Its protein product is CSVATSGSTEAFF. The genes are TRBV29-1 and TRBJ1-1; D remains ambiguous. Trimming pared 4 bases from V and 4 bases from J, leaving 13 bases between. The CDR3 loop spans 13 amino acids. Germline V lookup: CDR1 SQVTM, CDR2 ANQGSEA.

V is TRBV6-5 and J is TRBJ2-7, with TRBD2 identical over 9 bases. J lost 7 bases, V lost 7 bases, and 11 bases had no gene match. This CDR3 has 14 residues. Germline V gene data show CDR1 as MNHEY and CDR2 as SVGAGI. This CDR3 is CASTPERGAREQYF. DNA of the CDR3: TGTGCCAGCACCCCCGAGCGGGGGGCTCGGGAGCAGTACTTC.

The CDR3 here is CASSLARGQDNSPLHF. The CDR3, as DNA: TGTGCCAGCAGCTTAGCGAGGGGGCAGGATAATTCACCCCTCCACTTT. V usage is TRBV7-9 and J usage is TRBJ1-6; 7 bases line up with TRBD1. The trim removed 0 bases at V and 5 bases at J, leaving 4 bases unmatched. This CDR3 spans 16 amino acids. The V gene's germline CDR1 is SEHNR and CDR2 FQNEAQ (reference sequence). The whole variable domain, filled in from reference TRBV7-9 and TRBJ1-6, reads DTGVSQNPRHKITKRGQNVTFRCDPISEHNRLYWYRQTLGQGPEFLTYFQNEAQLEKSRLLSDRFSAERPKGSFSTLEIQRTEQGDSAMYLCASSLARGQDNSPLHFGNGTRLTVT.

The chain has TRBV9 and TRBJ1-4, with 7 positions matching TRBD1. V lost 3 bases and J lost 8; bases outside the gene matches: 7. The CDR3 is 14 amino acids. From germline, CDR1 is SGDLS and CDR2 YYNGEE. DNA of the CDR3: TGTGCCAGCAGCGAAGGGGGCCATAACGAAAAACTGTTTTTT. As protein: CASSEGGHNEKLFF.

The rearrangement links TRBV2 to TRBJ2-1; TRBD2 agrees at 8 bases. There are 14 residues in the CDR3. The germline CDR1 and CDR2 sequences are SNHLY and FYNNEI. J gave up 4 bases and V 6 bases, and 5 bases lay outside the gene matches. This CDR3 reads CASSRLARYNEQFF. The CDR3 bases are TGTGCCAGCAGCCGACTAGCGAGGTACAATGAGCAGTTCTTC.

This rearrangement joins TRBV2 to TRBJ1-1; 11 bases align to TRBD1. The J segment lost 5 bases and the V segment lost 7 bases, leaving 6 bases of the junction unmatched. Germline V CDR1 and CDR2: SNHLY, FYNNEI. CDR3 size: 14 residues. CDR3 protein: CASTRGQGATEAFF. As DNA, the CDR3 is TGTGCCAGCACCCGAGGACAGGGGGCAACTGAAGCTTTCTTT.

The V call is TRBV5-4, the J call TRBJ2-2, with D uncertain. V was clipped by 1 base and J by 4 bases, with 14 bases between them. The CDR3 totals 16 residues. Germline assignment: CDR1 SGHNT and CDR2 YYREEE (reference sequence). The CDR3 DNA is TGTGCCAGCAGCTTGCGGGTAGTAAGCGCCACCGGGGAGCTGTTTTTT. Translating it yields CASSLRVVSATGELFF.